This T cell receptor (beta chain) was captured by sequencing in a study of post-analysis software for immune sequencing data. Study-level information: The study covered relapsing-remitting, secondary progressive and progressive-relapsing courses of multiple sclerosis.

Unique molecular identifiers were present in the TCR beta cDNA libraries. The source material, about 0.9 to 10 million T cells, gave rise to roughly 500,000 cDNA molecules. TCRdb analysed the PCR reads with MiXCR anew, one entry per CDR3 protein. The table records hundreds of thousands of distinct CDR3 sequences, 25% to 30% of them present only once. V shed 5 bases and J shed 5 bases, with 14 bases lying between them. CDR1 SGDLS and CDR2 YYNGEE come from the germline V gene. This CDR3 is built from 14 residues. Study-level results: About five TRBV segments, including TRBV5-6, TRBV5-1 and TRBV20-1, were more frequent in patients than controls. Versus controls, multiple sclerosis patients showed significantly lower diversity (normalized Chao1). Samples sharing a preparation batch grouped tightly together when assessed by F measure.

This clonotype was observed a handful of times. Its antigen remains unidentified. This chain joins TRBV9 and TRBJ2-1; D unclear. The sequenced material came from blood. This sequence was found in a girl between 5 and 17 years old with multiple sclerosis. The CDR3 reads CASRDRARNNEQFF. The CDR3 coding sequence is TGTGCCAGCAGGGACCGGGCCAGGAACAATGAGCAGTTCTTC.